The 30 T cell receptor beta chains below all came from one sample that was sequenced in a study of human T cells and chemical hapten exposure. One entry per CDR3 protein, called by TCRdb with MiXCR from the RACE reads. The sample includes about 84,000 distinct CDR3 sequences, approximately 11% seen only once; the top ten take 3% to 4%. Time point reported: patch test 3, about 24 weeks after DPC sensitization. Treatment specified: therapeutic diphenylcyclopropenone sensitization with weekly scalp DPC. Sequences were derived from whole blood, sampled in connection with sensitization to the hapten diphenylcyclopropenone (DPC). The receptors shown here come from a woman aged 50 to 60 with alopecia areata. Some clones in this sample may be carry-over from other donors' samples.

This clonotype was counted ten times or more. J is TRBJ1-5 and V is TRBV9; D is ambiguous. The CDR3 spans 15 residues. V dropped 0 bases and J dropped 1 base, with 8 bases sitting between them. CDR1 and CDR2 (germline): SGDLS, YYNGEE. CDR3: CASSVGAASNQPQHF. CDR3 nucleotide sequence: TGTGCCAGCAGCGTAGGAGCCGCCAGCAATCAGCCCCAGCATTTT.

Note on this clonotype: This may be a read error: a much more frequent sequence differs by one nucleotide. V gene TRBV7-2 combines with J gene TRBJ2-1; 8 bases fit TRBD2. Trimming at V came to 5 bases and at J to 4 bases, leaving 7 bases not matched to a gene. The germline V gene has CDR1 SGHTA and CDR2 FQGNSA. This CDR3 spans 15 amino acids. In DNA, the CDR3 is TGTACCAGCAGCCGGAGGGCGGGAGGTTACAATGAGCAGTTCTTC. Translated: CTSSRRAGGYNEQFF.

This clonotype turned up a few times. This chain connects TRBV18 to TRBJ2-7; a weak D match, TRBD1 (6 bases). The CDR3 covers 15 residues. The germline V and J ends were trimmed by 4 bases and 3 bases, with 16 bases remaining between them. The germline gives CDR1 KGHSH, CDR2 LQKENI. CDR3 loop: CASSRQAQLIYEQYF. The DNA for the CDR3 is TGTGCCAGCTCACGACAGGCTCAACTCATCTACGAGCAGTACTTC.

This clonotype was seen at least ten times. The chain links TRBV19 to TRBJ1-6; the D gene is possibly TRBD1 (5 bases). CDR3 length equals 20 residues. Trimming stripped 5 bases from V and 0 bases from J, with 23 bases between. Germline V gene sequence: CDR1 LNHDA, CDR2 SQIVND (reference sequence). CDR3 region: CASSARSGTLGSSYNSPLHF. Here the CDR3 DNA reads TGTGCCAGTAGTGCTCGTTCCGGGACCCTTGGGAGCTCCTATAATTCACCCCTCCACTTT.

The V gene is TRBV6-5, the J gene TRBJ2-1; 10 bases agree with TRBD1. V shed 0 bases, J shed 5 bases, and the junction held 10 bases outside the gene matches. Germline V gene data show CDR1 as MNHEY and CDR2 as SVGAGI. The CDR3 length is 18 residues. This chain's CDR3 is CASSYSPRRTGGNNEQFF. The CDR3 DNA is TGTGCCAGCAGTTACTCACCCCGGAGGACAGGGGGAAACAATGAGCAGTTCTTC.

This clonotype was detected many times. The chain combines TRBV11-2 with TRBJ2-5, with 12 bases matching TRBD1. This CDR3 has 16 amino acids. CDR1 and CDR2 (germline): SGHAT, FQNNGV. V shed 1 base and J 5 bases; nucleotides not matched to a gene: 5. This CDR3 is CASSLGGTGGAETQYF. Written as DNA, the CDR3 is TGTGCCAGCAGCTTAGGTGGGACAGGGGGCGCGGAGACCCAGTACTTC.

This clonotype was seen a few times. The gene calls are TRBV5-1 and TRBJ1-6; no firm D call. CDR3 length: 15 amino acids. V shed 1 base and J shed 6 bases, with 11 bases lying between them. Germline CDR1 is SGHRS and CDR2 is YFSETQ. DNA of the CDR3: TGCGCCAGCAGCTTGTCGCGGACCGCTAATTCACCCCTCCACTTT. It translates to CASSLSRTANSPLHF.

The chain carries TRBV28 and TRBJ1-5; perhaps TRBD1 as D (5 bases). Germline CDR1 MDHEN, CDR2 SYDVKM. This CDR3 has 10 amino acids. Trimming shortened V by 8 bases and J by 14 bases, and 13 bases separated the two germline ends. CDR3 amino acids: CASGNRGKHF. CDR3 in DNA: TGTGCCAGCGGGAATCGGGGCAAGCATTTT. The full variable domain, completed using reference TRBV28 and TRBJ1-5, is DVKVTQSSRYLVKRTGEKVFLECVQDMDHENMFWYRQDPGLGLRLIYFSYDVKMKEKGDIPEGYSVSREKKERFSLILESASTNQTSMYLCASGNRGKHFGDGTRLSIL.

This clonotype was counted a few times. The genes are TRBV19 and TRBJ1-2, with a tentative D call TRBD1 (5 bases). V dropped 3 bases and J dropped 10 bases, with 24 bases sitting between them. There are 16 residues in the CDR3. The V gene's germline CDR1 is LNHDA and CDR2 SQIVND (reference sequence). CDR3 bases: TGTGCCAGTAGTATCTTCGCGACAGCGAGTAATACCCCCTACACCTTC. Translation gives CASSIFATASNTPYTF.

Many counts were recorded for this clonotype. The rearrangement joins TRBV7-3 to TRBJ2-3; the D gene is possibly TRBD2 (6 bases). The CDR3 covers 15 residues. Germline V CDR1 and CDR2: SGHTA, FQGTGA. V was shortened by 3 bases and J by 2 bases, with 12 bases between the two germline ends. CDR3: CASSFAGQATDTQYF. The DNA of the CDR3 is TGTGCCAGCAGCTTCGCGGGGCAGGCCACAGATACGCAGTATTTT.

This clonotype was counted at least ten times. The J gene is TRBJ2-7, the V gene TRBV7-8, with D tentatively TRBD1 (6 bases). CDR1 is SGHVS and CDR2 is FQNEAQ in the germline V gene. The CDR3 is 14 amino acids. The V end was cut by 0 bases, the J end by 2 bases, with 8 bases between. CDR3 residues: CASSLAAGAYEQYF. The CDR3 DNA is TGTGCCAGCAGCTTAGCGGCAGGGGCCTACGAGCAGTACTTC.

This chain connects TRBV7-2 to TRBJ1-2, with 7 bases matching TRBD1. The CDR3 contains 15 residues. Germline V lookup: CDR1 SGHTA, CDR2 FQGNSA. The V and J ends lost 5 bases and 4 bases, in that order; junction bases with no gene match: 10. CDR3 sequence reads: CASSPAYGTAYGYTF. The DNA for the CDR3 is TGTGCCAGCAGCCCGGCTTATGGGACAGCCTATGGCTACACCTTC.

V gene TRBV12-3 or TRBV12-4 combines with J gene TRBJ2-2, with D unresolved. This CDR3 spans 14 amino acids. V lost 3 bases to trimming and J lost 6 bases, with 11 bases between them. The CDR3 sequence is CASSLSAPPGELFF. DNA for the CDR3: TGTGCCAGCAGTTTGAGCGCTCCCCCCGGGGAGCTGTTTTTT.

This clonotype showed up just a few times. This may come from a read error, since a much larger clone is one base off. V usage is TRBV27 and J usage is TRBJ2-1; no clear D. Trimming removed 5 bases from V and 4 bases from J, with 3 bases in between. This CDR3 region has 11 residues. Germline CDR1 and CDR2: MNHEY and SMNVEV (reference sequence). Here the CDR3 reads CASSHYNEQFF. The CDR3 DNA sequence: TGTGCCAGCAGTCATTACAATGAGCAGTTCTTC.

This sequence joins TRBV5-1 and TRBJ2-1; TRBD2 might be the D (6 bases). Looked up from germline, CDR1 is SGHRS and CDR2 is YFSETQ. The CDR3 contains 16 residues. Trimming removed 0 bases at V and 4 bases at J, with 14 bases between. The CDR3, as DNA: TGCGCCAGCAGCTTGGGCGGGACCTGGGATTACAATGAGCAGTTCTTC. Its translation: CASSLGGTWDYNEQFF.

This clonotype has just a few counts. The genes are TRBV3-1 and TRBJ2-3; TRBD2 agrees at 7 bases. The V gene's germline CDR1 is LGHDT and CDR2 YNNKEL (reference sequence). The CDR3 covers 16 residues. V dropped 0 bases and J dropped 1; count of bases not matched to a gene: 4. As DNA, the CDR3 is TGTGCCAGCAGCCAAGAAAGGCTAGCGGGCACAGATACGCAGTATTTT. Residues: CASSQERLAGTDTQYF.

This clonotype was detected ten times or more. The rearrangement uses TRBV19 and TRBJ1-2, with 8 bases lining up with TRBD1. Germline trimming cut 6 bases from V and 4 bases from J; bases unmatched to any gene: 13. The germline CDR1 and CDR2 sequences are LNHDA and SQIVND (reference sequence). CDR3 size: 16 residues. As DNA, the CDR3 is TGTGCCAGTAGGCGTATGCAGGGGGCGCGGAGCTATGGCTACACCTTC. The encoded protein is CASRRMQGARSYGYTF. The whole variable domain, filled in from reference TRBV19 and TRBJ1-2, reads DGGITQSPKYLFRKEGQNVTLSCEQNLNHDAMYWYRQDPGQGLRLIYYSQIVNDFQKGDIAEGYSVSREKKESFPLTVTSAQKNPTAFYLCASRRMQGARSYGYTFGSGTRLTVV.

This clonotype occurred many times. This chain uses TRBV11-2 with TRBJ2-3; the D gene is possibly TRBD2 (6 bases). Per the germline V gene, CDR1 is SGHAT and CDR2 is FQNNGV. The CDR3 totals 14 residues. V shed 8 bases and J shed 3 bases, with 15 bases lying between them. The CDR3 loop reads CASGAGLRTDTQYF. In DNA, the CDR3 is TGTGCCAGCGGGGCGGGGTTGAGGACAGATACGCAGTATTTT.

This clonotype was found a few times. The chain has TRBV5-1 and TRBJ2-1; 10 bases are a match to TRBD2. Germline V CDR1 and CDR2: SGHRS, YFSETQ. The CDR3 consists of 16 residues. The J segment lost 8 bases and the V segment lost 3 bases, leaving 11 bases of the junction unmatched. CDR3 residues: CASSSSSSGSYHEQFF. The CDR3 DNA sequence: TGCGCCAGCAGCTCCTCATCTAGCGGGAGTTACCATGAGCAGTTCTTC.

This clonotype has only a few counts. The chain's CDR3 is CASSLVGDWEQYF. In DNA form, the CDR3 reads TGTGCCAGCAGCTTGGTGGGGGACTGGGAGCAGTACTTC. The chain carries TRBV7-2 and TRBJ2-7; a weak D match, TRBD2 (6 bases). The CDR3 sequence is 13 residues long. Germline V lookup: CDR1 SGHTA, CDR2 FQGNSA. Trimming cost V 3 bases and J 7 bases, with 13 bases left between them. Using reference TRBV7-2 and TRBJ2-7 for the parts outside the CDR3, the full variable domain is GAGVSQSPSNKVTEKGKDVELRCDPISGHTALYWYRQSLGQGLEFLIYFQGNSAPDKSGLPSDRFSAERTGGSVSTLTIQRTQQEDSAVYLCASSLVGDWEQYFGPGTRLTVT.

This clonotype was recorded a few times. The V gene is TRBV7-6, the J gene TRBJ1-3; TRBD1 matches at 9 bases. CDR1 is SGHVS, CDR2 FNYEAQ, per germline. The trim removed 4 bases at V and 2 bases at J, leaving 3 bases unmatched. The CDR3 sequence is 15 residues long. The CDR3 loop is CASSSDRGTGNTIYF. The DNA for the CDR3 is TGTGCCAGCAGCTCCGACAGGGGGACTGGAAACACCATATATTTT.

The rearrangement links TRBV13 to TRBJ1-2; TRBD1 might be the D (6 bases). Germline CDR1 and CDR2: PRHDT and FYEKMQ (reference sequence). The CDR3 has 19 residues. Deletions cut 0 bases from V and 5 bases from J, with 25 bases between. The CDR3 nucleotides are TGTGCCAGCAGCTTAGGCCTCGAGGGGACTGTTCTAGGGGGTTATGGCTACACCTTC. Translated: CASSLGLEGTVLGGYGYTF.

This clonotype occurred a few times. The chain couples TRBV6-5 to TRBJ1-1; D gene uncertain. The CDR3 runs 15 residues. Germline values: CDR1 MNHEY, CDR2 SVGAGI. Trimming took off 0 bases at V and 2 bases at J, with 10 bases between the two ends. CDR3 protein: CASSYSIQLNTEAFF. In nucleotides, the CDR3 is TGTGCCAGCAGTTACTCGATACAGCTCAACACTGAAGCTTTCTTT.

This clonotype came up a few times. The V call is TRBV20-1, the J call TRBJ1-2; maybe TRBD1 (5 bases). The CDR3 is made up of 15 amino acids. V was trimmed by 3 bases and J by 1 base, leaving 15 bases between them. From germline, CDR1 is DFQATT and CDR2 SNEGSKA (reference sequence). CDR3 sequence (DNA): TGCAGTGCTAGCAGGGAAGGGACTTATAACTATGGCTACACCTTC. Protein sequence: CSASREGTYNYGYTF.

This clonotype was recorded many times. The chain carries TRBV28 and TRBJ2-7, with 10 bases lining up with TRBD2. Germline V CDR1 and CDR2: MDHEN, SYDVKM. J gave up 6 bases and V 3 bases, and 5 bases lay outside the gene matches. The CDR3 totals 14 residues. In DNA form, the CDR3 reads TGTGCCAGCAGTTTGCTAGCGGGAGATCCCGAGCAGTACTTC. As protein: CASSLLAGDPEQYF.

This clonotype was seen a few times. The chain joins TRBV2 to TRBJ2-1; D possibly uses TRBD1 or TRBD2 (5 bases each). The V and J ends lost 7 bases and 0 bases respectively, with 13 bases between them. CDR3 length: 15 amino acids. Germline assignment: CDR1 SNHLY and CDR2 FYNNEI. This CDR3 is CASIRDGPSYNEQFF. DNA of the CDR3: TGTGCCAGCATTAGGGACGGACCCTCCTACAATGAGCAGTTCTTC.

This clonotype was observed a few times. This chain joins TRBV6-5 and TRBJ2-3; TRBD2 matches 12 bases. Trimming took 7 bases from V and 6 from J; bases not matched to a gene: 5. Germline assignment: CDR1 MNHEY and CDR2 SVGAGI. The CDR3 spans 14 residues. The CDR3 loop is CASMRLAGEDTQYF. The CDR3 nucleotides read TGTGCCAGCATGCGACTAGCGGGAGAGGATACGCAGTATTTT.

The chain employs TRBV7-2 and TRBJ2-3, with D hard to call. Germline V gives CDR1 SGHTA, CDR2 FQGNSA. Trimming stripped 0 bases from V and 2 bases from J, with 6 bases between. The length of the CDR3 is 14 residues. The CDR3: CASSLALPTDTQYF. Written as DNA, the CDR3 is TGTGCCAGCAGCTTAGCGCTACCCACAGATACGCAGTATTTT.

This clonotype has ten or more counts. The chain couples TRBV6-5 to TRBJ1-2, with D tentatively TRBD1 (6 bases). The V gene's germline CDR1 is MNHEY and CDR2 SVGAGI. This CDR3 has 14 residues. The V end was cut by 6 bases, the J end by 4 bases, with 15 bases between. The chain's CDR3 is CASRGSGGLYGYTF. DNA for the CDR3: TGTGCCAGCAGGGGATCTGGGGGGCTCTATGGCTACACCTTC.

This clonotype was picked up a small number of times. The chain has TRBV7-9 and TRBJ2-7; 8 bases fit TRBD1. The length of the CDR3 is 15 residues. The junction had 12 bases not matched to a gene; V was cut back by 5 bases and J by 6 bases. CDR1 SEHNR and CDR2 FQNEAQ come from the germline V gene (reference sequence). DNA of the CDR3: TGTGCCAGCAGCCGGCCGGACAGGGAGAGGGGCGAGCAGTACTTC. Its protein is CASSRPDRERGEQYF.